This entry describes one TCR beta chain. Its antigen is undetermined. The method was immunoSEQ multiplex PCR; TCRdb's version includes in-frame clones alone and lacks a portion of them. The profile shows around 30,000 clones, 75% to 85% of them singletons. V shed 4 bases and J shed 6 bases, with 22 bases lying between them. The CDR3 covers 17 residues. Germline values: CDR1 SGHTA, CDR2 FQGTGA. The sample originates from a study of Siglec-9 on CD8 T cells in melanoma. Study conclusions and caveats: In melanoma tumors, a Siglec-9-marked effector memory CD8+ subset reportedly appeared to accumulate.

What was sequenced was Siglec-9- CD8+ T cells sorted from blood. This TCR derives from a human donor in good health. The rearrangement uses TRBV7-3 and TRBJ1-5; maybe TRBD1 (6 bases). Here the CDR3 DNA reads TGTGCCAGCAGCTGCCCGTCAGGGGCAGCGAGGGGTCAGCCCCAGCATTTT. Translated: CASSCPSGAARGQPQHF.